This passage covers 15 T cell receptor beta chains from one sample sequenced in a study of immune evolution from preneoplasia to lung adenocarcinoma. Sequenced by immunoSEQ multiplex PCR; TCRdb stores in-frame clones only, minus some. Seen here are several thousand clones, roughly four fifths observed once, and the top ten hold approximately 12%. The sequencing sample was made of FFPE normal lung tissue adjacent to the tumor. These receptors were taken from a person between 45 and 75 years old with lung adenocarcinoma.

This clone was seen more than once but under ten times. The rearrangement joins TRBV28 to TRBJ1-2; the D is unclear. Germline-derived CDR1 and CDR2 are MDHEN and SYDVKM. Trimming took 7 bases from V and 4 from J, leaving 10 bases between them. The length of the CDR3 is 12 residues. The DNA for the CDR3 is TGTGCCAGCACCCTGCGGGTCTATGGCTACACCTTC. Translation: CASTLRVYGYTF.

The V and J genes are TRBV7-2 and TRBJ2-3; D is perhaps TRBD2 (6 bases). Germline V gene sequence: CDR1 SGHTA, CDR2 FQGNSA. This CDR3 contains 14 residues. V dropped 4 bases and J dropped 2 bases, with 10 bases sitting between them. The CDR3 reads CASSSGLITDTQYF. The CDR3 coding sequence is TGTGCCAGCAGCTCGGGACTCATCACAGATACGCAGTATTTT.

The CDR3, as DNA: TGTGCCAGCAGTTCCGGGACGACACCCTACGAGCAGTACTTC. This sequence encodes CASSSGTTPYEQYF. The chain uses TRBV28 and TRBJ2-7; D tentatively reads TRBD1 or TRBD2 (5 bases each). The CDR3 is made up of 14 amino acids. CDR1 and CDR2 (germline): MDHEN, SYDVKM. V lost 4 bases, J lost 2 bases, and 12 bases lay in between.

This chain links TRBV7-3 with TRBJ2-1, with D possibly TRBD1 on 5 matching bases. CDR3 length equals 15 residues. Trimming took off 2 bases at V and 5 bases at J, with 13 bases between the two ends. CDR1 SGHTA and CDR2 FQGTGA come from the germline V gene. The CDR3 DNA reads as TGTGCCAGCAGCTTATCCCGGACACCGGACAATGAGCAGTTCTTC. Its protein is CASSLSRTPDNEQFF.

This sequence joins TRBV29-1 and TRBJ1-4; D call uncertain. The CDR3 spans 12 residues. The germline V gene has CDR1 SQVTM and CDR2 ANQGSEA. Trimming removed 4 bases at V and 8 bases at J, with 11 bases between. CDR3: CSVGAANEKLFF. The CDR3 DNA is TGCAGCGTTGGGGCAGCAAACGAAAAACTGTTTTTT.

CDR3 region: CASKDRGRFYGYTF. The CDR3 region has the DNA TGTGCCAGCAAAGACAGGGGGCGCTTCTATGGCTACACCTTC. V usage is TRBV28 and J usage is TRBJ1-2; 10 positions agree with TRBD1. V lost 7 bases to trimming and J lost 4 bases; unmatched junction nucleotides: 6. The CDR3 runs 14 residues. CDR1 MDHEN and CDR2 SYDVKM come from the germline V gene.

V usage is TRBV5-4 and J usage is TRBJ1-6; D not resolved. This CDR3 is built from 16 residues. Trimming stripped 0 bases from V and 0 bases from J, with 7 bases between. The V gene's germline CDR1 is SGHNT and CDR2 YYREEE (reference sequence). DNA for the CDR3: TGTGCCAGCAGCTTGGGCCCGAGCTCCTATAATTCACCCCTCCACTTT. This gives the protein CASSLGPSSYNSPLHF.

The rearrangement joins TRBV7-2 to TRBJ2-7; TRBD1 matches at 8 bases. J was trimmed by 4 bases and V by 3 bases; bases with no gene match: 5. CDR1 and CDR2 (germline): SGHTA, FQGNSA. The CDR3 runs 14 residues. The CDR3 nucleotides read TGTGCCAGCAGCTTGGATCAGGGGGCTTACGAGCAGTACTTC. Its translation: CASSLDQGAYEQYF.

This CDR3 reads CASRGGVGEQYF. The CDR3, as DNA: TGTGCCAGCCGAGGAGGCGTGGGGGAGCAGTACTTC. This chain uses TRBV28 with TRBJ2-7; D may be TRBD2 (5 bases). Germline CDR1 is MDHEN and CDR2 is SYDVKM. The CDR3 extends over 12 amino acids. V gave up 8 bases and J gave up 7 bases, with 15 bases separating them.

This rearrangement joins TRBV7-3 to TRBJ2-2; no clear D. V gave up 5 bases and J gave up 4 bases, with 17 bases separating them. The V gene's germline CDR1 is SGHTA and CDR2 FQGTGA. The CDR3 is made up of 16 amino acids. This CDR3 reads CASSGNSISGTGELFF. CDR3 nucleotide sequence: TGTGCCAGCAGCGGGAACAGTATTTCGGGCACCGGGGAGCTGTTTTTT.

The chain carries TRBV28 and TRBJ2-5, with a weak D call TRBD2 (6 bases). From germline, CDR1 is MDHEN and CDR2 SYDVKM. V was cut by 11 bases and J by 0 bases, with 10 bases left in between. This CDR3 contains 12 residues. The CDR3 loop is CASAGYQETQYF. CDR3 DNA sequence: TGTGCCTCGGCGGGGTACCAAGAGACCCAGTACTTC.

The DNA for the CDR3 is TGTGCCAGCAGTGAATTTAAGGGGACAGGATATTCCTACGAGCAGTACTTC. Translating it yields CASSEFKGTGYSYEQYF. The chain combines TRBV6-1 with TRBJ2-7; 8 bases align to TRBD1. The CDR3 has 17 residues. V was clipped by 2 bases and J by 1 base; unmatched bases: 10. Germline lookup yields CDR1 MNHNS and CDR2 SASEGT.

This chain connects TRBV28 to TRBJ1-1; D gene unclear. The CDR3 loop spans 12 amino acids. From germline, CDR1 is MDHEN and CDR2 SYDVKM. CDR3 amino acids: CASVGEINEAFF. In DNA, the CDR3 is TGTGCGTCGGTTGGGGAGATAAATGAAGCTTTCTTT.

Sample share makes this clone large. V gene TRBV20-1 combines with J gene TRBJ2-7, with 9 bases that match TRBD2. V was pared by 3 bases and J by 13 bases, with 7 bases of the junction left unmatched. The CDR3 runs 11 residues. Germline assignment: CDR1 DFQATT and CDR2 SNEGSKA (reference sequence). The CDR3 DNA reads TGCAGTGCTAGTTATGAGACTAGCGGATACTTC. This codes for CSASYETSGYF.

The chain is built from TRBV29-1 and TRBJ1-1; tentatively, D is TRBD1 (5 bases). CDR1 is SQVTM and CDR2 is ANQGSEA in the germline V gene. This CDR3 comprises 11 residues. Trimming cost V 7 bases and J 6 bases, with 12 bases left between them. Here the CDR3 reads CSGRDWAEAFF. The CDR3, as DNA: TGCAGCGGCCGGGACTGGGCTGAAGCTTTCTTT.